This T cell receptor (beta chain) was found in a study of cytomegalovirus exposure and HLA in healthy donors. The PCR used 60 Vbeta and 13 Jbeta primers. Sequenced by immunoSEQ multiplex PCR; TCRdb stores in-frame clones only, minus some. The data contain about 120,000 clones, about 80% of them singletons. The TCR originated in a woman between 18 and 30 years old in good health and CMV-seronegative. Input material: PBMCs.

The CDR3 nucleotides are TGTGCCAGCAGTTCCAGACTAGCGGTCAAAGAGACCCAGTACTTC. This gives the protein CASSSRLAVKETQYF. J is TRBJ2-5 and V is TRBV27; 9 bases match TRBD2. J gave up 3 bases and V 4 bases, and 6 bases lay outside the gene matches. This CDR3 spans 15 amino acids. The V gene's germline CDR1 is MNHEY and CDR2 SMNVEV (reference sequence).